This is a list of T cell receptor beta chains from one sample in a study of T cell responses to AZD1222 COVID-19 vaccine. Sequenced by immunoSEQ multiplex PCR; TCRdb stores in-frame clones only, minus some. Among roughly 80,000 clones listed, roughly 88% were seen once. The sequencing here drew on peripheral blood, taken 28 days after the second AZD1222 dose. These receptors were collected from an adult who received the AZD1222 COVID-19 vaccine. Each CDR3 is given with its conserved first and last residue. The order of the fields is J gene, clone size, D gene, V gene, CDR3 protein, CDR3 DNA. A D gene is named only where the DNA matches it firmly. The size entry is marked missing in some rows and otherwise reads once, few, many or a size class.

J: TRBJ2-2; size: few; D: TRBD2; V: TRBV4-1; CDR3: CASSQARLLAGKNGELFF; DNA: TGCGCCAGCAGCCAAGCAAGGTTACTAGCGGGGAAGAACGGGGAGCTGTTTTTT
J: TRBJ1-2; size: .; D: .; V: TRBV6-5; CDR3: CASSPRVEDYGYTF; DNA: TGTGCCAGCAGCCCCAGGGTAGAGGACTATGGCTACACCTTC
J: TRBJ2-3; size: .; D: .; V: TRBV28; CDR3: CAGSGATDTQYF; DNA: TGTGCCGGCTCGGGGGCCACAGATACGCAGTATTTT
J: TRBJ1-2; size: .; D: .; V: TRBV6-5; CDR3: CASKAREPYGYTF; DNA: TGTGCCAGCAAGGCAAGGGAACCCTATGGCTACACCTTC
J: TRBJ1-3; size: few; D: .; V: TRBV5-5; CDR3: CASSLVSSGNTIYF; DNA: TGTGCCAGCAGCTTGGTTAGCTCTGGAAACACCATATATTTT
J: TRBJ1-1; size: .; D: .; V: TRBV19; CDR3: CASSIGVAEAFF; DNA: TGTGCCAGTAGTATCGGAGTCGCTGAAGCTTTCTTT
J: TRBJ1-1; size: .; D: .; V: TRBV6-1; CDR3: CASSELSGEAFF; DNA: TGTGCCAGCAGTGAATTGTCAGGGGAAGCTTTCTTT
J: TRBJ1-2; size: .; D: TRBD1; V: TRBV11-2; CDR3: CASRAGTGDLRGYTF; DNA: TGTGCCAGCAGGGCCGGGACAGGGGATTTGAGGGGCTACACCTTC
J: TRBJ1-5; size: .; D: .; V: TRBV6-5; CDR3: CASSYSARGQPQHF; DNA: TGTGCCAGCAGTTACTCGGCCCGGGGTCAGCCCCAGCATTTT
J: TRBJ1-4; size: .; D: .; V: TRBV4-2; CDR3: CASSQDRGFNEKLFF; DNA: TGTGCCAGCAGCCAAGATCGGGGCTTTAATGAAAAACTGTTTTTT
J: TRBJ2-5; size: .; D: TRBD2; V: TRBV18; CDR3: CASSPVRGGDQETQYF; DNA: TGTGCCAGCTCACCAGTGAGGGGAGGGGACCAAGAGACCCAGTACTTC
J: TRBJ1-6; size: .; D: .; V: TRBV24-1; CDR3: CATSDSFFNSPLHF; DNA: TGTGCCACCAGTGATAGTTTCTTTAATTCACCCCTCCACTTT
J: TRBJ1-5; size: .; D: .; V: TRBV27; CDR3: CASSPNYGSLPNQPQHF; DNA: TGTGCCAGCAGTCCGAATTACGGGTCCCTCCCCAATCAGCCCCAGCATTTT
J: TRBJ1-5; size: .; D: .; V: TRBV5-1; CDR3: CASSLGQPNQPQHF; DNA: TGCGCCAGCAGCTTGGGGCAGCCCAATCAGCCCCAGCATTTT
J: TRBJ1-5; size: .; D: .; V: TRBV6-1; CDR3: CASSEAKGIQPQHF; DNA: TGTGCCAGCAGTGAAGCAAAAGGGATCCAGCCCCAGCATTTT
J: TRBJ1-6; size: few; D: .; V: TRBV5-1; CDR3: CASSLIPTDSPLHF; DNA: TGCGCCAGCAGCCTCATCCCGACAGATTCACCCCTCCACTTT
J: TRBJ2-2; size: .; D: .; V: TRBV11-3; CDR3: CASSSGTAGLAGELFF; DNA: TGTGCCAGCAGCTCCGGGACCGCGGGTTTGGCCGGGGAGCTGTTTTTT
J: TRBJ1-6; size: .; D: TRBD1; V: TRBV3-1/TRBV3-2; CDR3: CASSQDATGGGSPLHF; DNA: TGTGCCAGCAGCCAAGATGCTACAGGGGGGGGATCACCCCTCCACTTT
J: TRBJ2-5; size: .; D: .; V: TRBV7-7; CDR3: CASSLAAGPPETQYF; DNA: TGTGCCAGCAGCCTCGCAGCGGGCCCCCCAGAGACCCAGTACTTC
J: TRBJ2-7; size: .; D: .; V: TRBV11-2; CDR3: CASSSIRNITYEQYF; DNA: TGTGCCAGCAGCTCCATCCGGAATATTACCTACGAGCAGTACTTC
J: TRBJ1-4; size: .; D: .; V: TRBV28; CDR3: CATRPWGNEKLFF; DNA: TGTGCCACCCGCCCTTGGGGAAATGAAAAACTGTTTTTT
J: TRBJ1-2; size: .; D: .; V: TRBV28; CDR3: CASSSGLGYGYTF; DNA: TGTGCCAGCAGTTCAGGGTTAGGCTATGGCTACACCTTC
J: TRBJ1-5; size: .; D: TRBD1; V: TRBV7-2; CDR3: CASSSLGGGQPQHF; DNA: TGTGCCAGCAGCTCGCTAGGGGGCGGCCAGCCCCAGCATTTT
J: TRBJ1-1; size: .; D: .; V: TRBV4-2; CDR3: CASSQDSVDTEAFF; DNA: TGTGCCAGCAGCCAAGATTCGGTGGACACTGAAGCTTTCTTT
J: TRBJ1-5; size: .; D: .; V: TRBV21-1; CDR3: CATGEVSNQPQHF; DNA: TGTGCCACGGGGGAGGTGAGCAATCAGCCCCAGCATTTT
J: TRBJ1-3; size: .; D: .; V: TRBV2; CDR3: CASSERGMINRDTIYF; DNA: TGTGCCAGCAGTGAAAGGGGGATGATCAATCGGGACACCATATATTTT
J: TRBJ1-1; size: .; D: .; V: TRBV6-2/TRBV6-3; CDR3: CASSSGTWGTTEAFF; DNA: TGTGCCAGCAGTTCGGGAACCTGGGGGACCACTGAAGCTTTCTTT
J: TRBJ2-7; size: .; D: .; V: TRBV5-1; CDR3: CASSREGGAYEQYF; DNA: TGCGCCAGCTCTCGTGAGGGGGGGGCGTACGAGCAGTACTTC
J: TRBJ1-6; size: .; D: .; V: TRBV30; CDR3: CAWSVGGHNSPLHF; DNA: TGTGCCTGGAGTGTAGGGGGACACAATTCACCCCTCCACTTT
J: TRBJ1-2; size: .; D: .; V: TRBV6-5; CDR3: CASADPLGGNYGYTF; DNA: TGTGCCAGCGCGGATCCCCTAGGGGGTAACTATGGCTACACCTTC
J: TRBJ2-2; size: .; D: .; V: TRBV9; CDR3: CASSVARTGIDTGELFF; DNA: TGTGCCAGCAGCGTAGCTCGGACGGGGATCGACACCGGGGAGCTGTTTTTT